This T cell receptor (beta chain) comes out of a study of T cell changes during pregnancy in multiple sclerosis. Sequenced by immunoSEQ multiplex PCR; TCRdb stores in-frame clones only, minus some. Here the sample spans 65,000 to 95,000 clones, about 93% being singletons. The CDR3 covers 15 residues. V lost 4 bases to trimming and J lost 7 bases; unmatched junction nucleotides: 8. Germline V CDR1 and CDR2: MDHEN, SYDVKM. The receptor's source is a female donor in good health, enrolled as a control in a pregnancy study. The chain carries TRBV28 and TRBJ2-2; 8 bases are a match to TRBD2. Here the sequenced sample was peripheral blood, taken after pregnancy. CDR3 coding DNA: TGTGCCAGCAGTTGGCTTACTAGCGGTATCGGGGAGCTGTTTTTT. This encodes CASSWLTSGIGELFF.